This T cell receptor beta chain was found in a study of T cell clusters in autoimmune cytopenias. Multiplex touch-down PCR amplified TRB using TRB-A and TRB-B pools in one tube. TCRdb re-called the multiplex PCR reads; one entry per CDR3 protein, DNA not given. Its table records roughly 5,200 distinct CDR3 sequences. About 37,500 genome equivalents of blood DNA were amplified for TRB. This CDR3 is 15 amino acids long. From germline, CDR1 is KGHSH and CDR2 LQKENI. These data also featured in a second study, about T cell repertoires in aging, cancer and after chemotherapy.

The specimen was peripheral blood. The chain uses TRBV18 and TRBJ1-1. This sequence originates from a human donor in good health. CDR3 loop: CASSPSNRRDTEAFF.